The 32 T cell receptor beta chains given below trace back to one sample, sequenced in a study of blood T cell repertoires in COVID-19. Assay used: immunoSEQ multiplex PCR; TCRdb lists only in-frame clones, some missing. The data show about 140,000 clones, more than 65% seen once. The sample taken for sequencing was peripheral blood. Every receptor here comes from a woman aged 55-75 years with acute or convalescent COVID-19.

The chain combines TRBV5-1 with TRBJ1-4; 8 nucleotides match TRBD1. The CDR3 extends over 14 amino acids. J gave up 8 bases and V 4 bases, and 7 bases lay outside the gene matches. Germline V gene data show CDR1 as SGHRS and CDR2 as YFSETQ. The DNA for the CDR3 is TGCGCCAGCAGCGTGGGACAGGCGGCCGAAAAACTGTTTTTT. This codes for CASSVGQAAEKLFF.

The CDR3 nucleotides are TGTGCCAGCAGCCGGCTAGCGGGAGGGCTCGGATTCTACGAGCAGTACTTC. This codes for CASSRLAGGLGFYEQYF. V and J are TRBV28 and TRBJ2-7; 12 nucleotides agree with TRBD2. Germline assignment: CDR1 MDHEN and CDR2 SYDVKM. The CDR3 covers 17 residues. Germline trimming cut 6 bases from V and 3 bases from J; bases unmatched to any gene: 12.

The V and J genes are TRBV4-2 and TRBJ1-5; 9 nucleotides match TRBD1. The CDR3 covers 17 residues. The J segment lost 3 bases and the V segment lost 2 bases, leaving 8 bases of the junction unmatched. Germline V gene lookup returns CDR1 LGHNA and CDR2 YNFKEQ. CDR3 protein: CASSQNTGGASNQPQHF. CDR3 nucleotide sequence: TGTGCCAGCAGCCAAAATACAGGGGGCGCTTCCAATCAGCCCCAGCATTTT.

This rearrangement joins TRBV3-1 (or the pseudogene TRBV3-2) to TRBJ2-7; unclear D gene. V lost 1 base to trimming and J lost 3 bases, with 4 bases between them. Germline-derived CDR1 and CDR2 are LGHDT and YNNKEL (reference sequence). This CDR3 is built from 12 residues. The DNA for the CDR3 is TGTGCCAGCAGCCAAGCCGGCTACGAGCAGTACTTC. Protein sequence: CASSQAGYEQYF.

The V and J genes are TRBV23-1 and TRBJ2-1; 8 bases are shared with TRBD1. Being an ORF, TRBV23-1 has a function that is uncertain. V shed 0 bases and J 3 bases; nucleotides not matched to a gene: 4. CDR3 size: 16 residues. The CDR3 coding sequence is TGCGCCAGCAGTCAATCGGTCAGGGGGCACTACAATGAGCAGTTCTTC. Translating gives CASSQSVRGHYNEQFF.

The chain couples TRBV28 to TRBJ1-2; 9 nucleotides align to TRBD1. The germline V gene has CDR1 MDHEN and CDR2 SYDVKM. V gave up 6 bases and J gave up 4 bases; unmatched junction bases: 6. The CDR3 is 14 residues long. CDR3 DNA: TGTGCCAGCAGGGGACAGGGCGGCTCCTATGGCTACACCTTC. Translating gives CASRGQGGSYGYTF.

This clone was found a few times. The genes are TRBV2 and TRBJ2-5; TRBD1 might be the D (6 bases). V lost 7 bases and J lost 1, with 10 bases in between. The CDR3 totals 13 residues. The germline V gene has CDR1 SNHLY and CDR2 FYNNEI. In DNA form, the CDR3 reads TGTGCCAGCACCCAGGACAGCCAAGAGACCCAGTACTTC. It specifies CASTQDSQETQYF.

V gene TRBV6-6 combines with J gene TRBJ1-5; 8 bases agree with TRBD1. This CDR3 contains 15 residues. V shed 8 bases and J 0 bases; nucleotides not matched to a gene: 6. The V gene's germline CDR1 is MNHNY and CDR2 SVGAGI (reference sequence). CDR3 in amino acids: CASADRVYSNQPQHF. CDR3 sequence (DNA): TGTGCCAGCGCGGACAGGGTATATAGCAATCAGCCCCAGCATTTT.

The chain couples TRBV7-6 to TRBJ2-3; TRBD2 matches at 7 bases. CDR1 is SGHVS and CDR2 is FNYEAQ in the germline V gene. The ends lost 5 bases at V and 3 bases at J; junction bases unmatched: 11. The CDR3 sequence is 16 residues long. The CDR3 spells CASSPGWGGETDTQYF. The CDR3 DNA is TGTGCCAGCAGCCCTGGTTGGGGGGGGGAAACAGATACGCAGTATTTT. Full variable domain (outside the CDR3, taken from reference TRBV7-6 and TRBJ2-3): GAGVSQSPRYKVTKRGQDVALRCDPISGHVSLYWYRQALGQGPEFLTYFNYEAQQDKSGLPNDRFSAERPEGSISTLTIQRTEQRDSAMYRCASSPGWGGETDTQYFGPGTRLTVL.

This clone was seen only once. V and J are TRBV3-1 (or the pseudogene TRBV3-2) and TRBJ2-2, with 9 bases fitting TRBD2. This CDR3 comprises 18 residues. After removal of 0 bases from V and 3 bases from J, the junction contained 8 bases not matched to a gene. The germline V gene encodes CDR1 LGHDT and CDR2 YNNKEL (reference sequence). Here the CDR3 reads CASSQDESAGGHTGELFF. The CDR3 DNA sequence: TGTGCCAGCAGCCAAGATGAGTCGGCGGGAGGGCACACCGGGGAGCTGTTTTTT.

This clone came up once. The J gene is TRBJ2-5, the V gene TRBV11-2; 11 bases fit TRBD2. The CDR3 covers 14 residues. Trimming removed 6 bases from V and 4 bases from J; junction bases left unmatched: 4. Germline V gives CDR1 SGHAT, CDR2 FQNNGV. CDR3: CASRLAGVGETQYF. The CDR3 nucleotides are TGTGCCAGCAGACTAGCGGGAGTGGGAGAGACCCAGTACTTC.

V and J are TRBV9 and TRBJ2-1; 12 bases align to TRBD2. V gave up 7 bases and J gave up 6 bases; unmatched junction bases: 2. CDR3 length equals 13 residues. Germline lookup yields CDR1 SGDLS and CDR2 YYNGEE. The CDR3: CASASGRANEQFF. CDR3 DNA: TGTGCCAGCGCTAGCGGGAGGGCCAATGAGCAGTTCTTC.

The rearrangement links TRBV4-2 to TRBJ1-2; TRBD1 might be the D (6 bases). The V end was cut by 1 base, the J end by 5 bases, with 14 bases between. The CDR3 is made up of 15 amino acids. CDR1 and CDR2 from the germline V gene are LGHNA and YNFKEQ. For the CDR3, the DNA is TGTGCCAGCAGCCAAGCCTCCGGGACACAATATGGCTACACCTTC. Its protein product is CASSQASGTQYGYTF.

This sequence joins TRBV6-5 and TRBJ1-2; no definite D call. The ends were cut back, 7 bases at V and 3 bases at J, with 15 bases in the middle. The CDR3 extends over 14 amino acids. Germline-derived CDR1 and CDR2 are MNHEY and SVGAGI. The CDR3 protein is CASTTRAGDYGYTF. The CDR3 nucleotides read TGTGCCAGCACGACGAGAGCGGGCGACTATGGCTACACCTTC.

The chain couples TRBV9 to TRBJ1-1, with D unresolved. Germline V CDR1 and CDR2: SGDLS, YYNGEE. Trimming removed 0 bases from V and 6 bases from J, with 9 bases in between. This CDR3 is 13 amino acids long. The CDR3 is CASSVEGRAEAFF. CDR3 DNA sequence: TGTGCCAGCAGCGTAGAAGGGAGGGCTGAAGCTTTCTTT.

The chain carries TRBV4-3 and TRBJ1-1; D gene uncertain. CDR1 and CDR2 (germline): LGHNA, YSLEER. The CDR3 is 14 residues long. The germline V and J ends were trimmed by 0 bases and 2 bases, with 7 bases remaining between them. CDR3 sequence: CASSQDWPNTEAFF. CDR3 bases: TGCGCCAGCAGCCAAGATTGGCCTAACACTGAAGCTTTCTTT.

The chain uses TRBV7-3 and TRBJ2-3; 7 bases map to TRBD2. J lost 4 bases, V lost 5 bases, and 6 bases had no gene match. The length of the CDR3 is 14 residues. Germline CDR1 is SGHTA and CDR2 is FQGTGA. The CDR3 nucleotides are TGTGCCAGCAGCCACGGACTAGATTCAGATACGCAGTATTTT. Translating gives CASSHGLDSDTQYF.

This chain links TRBV2 with TRBJ2-5; the match to TRBD1 covers 7 bases. CDR1 and CDR2 from the germline V gene are SNHLY and FYNNEI. This CDR3 spans 17 amino acids. V lost 6 bases and J lost 2; bases outside the gene matches: 15. The CDR3 coding sequence is TGTGCCAGCAGGGGGTCCCCGGGACAGCAAGCTCAAGAGACCCAGTACTTC. It encodes CASRGSPGQQAQETQYF.

This chain uses TRBV7-9 with TRBJ2-2; TRBD1 might be the D (5 bases). The CDR3 extends over 17 amino acids. Per germline, CDR1 SEHNR and CDR2 FQNEAQ (reference sequence). V lost 6 bases and J 6 bases, leaving 23 bases between the germline ends. The CDR3 here is CASSPRADFLGAGELFF. The CDR3 DNA sequence: TGTGCCAGCAGTCCTCGGGCCGATTTTCTAGGGGCCGGGGAGCTGTTTTTT.

V gene TRBV24-1 combines with J gene TRBJ2-5, with D possibly TRBD2 on 6 matching bases. Trimming removed 4 bases from V and 5 bases from J, with 16 bases in between. Germline V CDR1 and CDR2: KGHDR, SFDVKD. The CDR3 sequence is 15 residues long. The CDR3 sequence is CATSDSRTAGETQYF. The CDR3 bases are TGTGCCACCAGTGACTCCCGGACGGCGGGGGAGACCCAGTACTTC.

This sequence joins TRBV4-3 and TRBJ2-5, with D perhaps matching TRBD2 (6 bases). The CDR3 extends over 15 amino acids. CDR1 and CDR2 (germline): LGHNA, YSLEER. V lost 4 bases, J lost 6 bases, and 18 bases lay in between. CDR3 sequence: CASSPTLEGRKTQYF. The DNA for the CDR3 is TGCGCCAGCAGCCCGACGTTGGAGGGCAGGAAGACCCAGTACTTC.

This chain connects TRBV21-1 to TRBJ2-2; whether TRBD1, the table's D call, matches the DNA was not checked. TRBV21-1 is tagged as a pseudogene. The CDR3 spans 15 residues. The CDR3 here is CASSIRGWNTGELFF. The CDR3 region has the DNA TGTGCCAGCAGCATCAGGGGGTGGAACACCGGGGAGCTGTTTTTT.

The CDR3 sequence: CASSIGLAIINEQFF. The CDR3 coding sequence is TGTGCCAGTAGTATAGGGCTAGCTATTATCAATGAGCAGTTCTTC. The chain couples TRBV19 to TRBJ2-1, with D possibly matching TRBD2 (5 bases). Germline CDR1 reads LNHDA; CDR2 reads SQIVND (reference sequence). The germline V and J ends were trimmed by 1 base and 6 bases, with 13 bases remaining between them. This CDR3 contains 15 residues.

The chain carries TRBV6-2 or TRBV6-3 and TRBJ2-1; TRBD2 agrees at 7 bases. V dropped 4 bases and J dropped 9; count of bases not matched to a gene: 9. This CDR3 is built from 14 residues. CDR1 and CDR2 (germline): MNHEY, SVGEGT. CDR3 DNA: TGTGCCAGCAGTTTGAGGGAGGGCCGAGGTGAGCAGTTCTTC. It is translated as CASSLREGRGEQFF.

The CDR3 is CASSADTDPLDEQFF. The CDR3 DNA follows: TGCGCCAGCAGCGCGGACACCGACCCTCTGGATGAGCAGTTCTTC. This rearrangement joins TRBV5-1 to TRBJ2-1; D is perhaps TRBD1 (5 bases). In germline, CDR1 is SGHRS, CDR2 YFSETQ. Trimming removed 4 bases at V and 8 bases at J, with 19 bases between. The CDR3 has 15 residues.

The chain carries TRBV9 and TRBJ2-3; the match to TRBD1 covers 8 bases. Germline V gene data show CDR1 as SGDLS and CDR2 as YYNGEE. The V segment lost 8 bases and the J segment 3 bases; nucleotides outside the gene matches: 5. This CDR3 contains 13 residues. CDR3 protein: CASEGQGTDTQYF. The DNA for the CDR3 is TGTGCCAGTGAAGGACAGGGAACAGATACGCAGTATTTT.

This chain connects TRBV7-8 to TRBJ2-7; possible D gene TRBD1, 6 bases. Germline CDR1 and CDR2: SGHVS and FQNEAQ. CDR3 length: 15 residues. The V end lost 2 bases, the J end lost 2 bases, and 13 bases lay between the germline ends. The DNA for the CDR3 is TGTGCCAGCAGCTTATCCAGGGACACTACCTACGAGCAGTACTTC. It specifies CASSLSRDTTYEQYF.

The chain joins TRBV25-1 to TRBJ1-2, with 8 bases that match TRBD1. The trim removed 3 bases at V and 0 bases at J, leaving 6 bases unmatched. Germline CDR1 and CDR2: MGHDK and SYGVNS. The CDR3 spans 16 residues. The CDR3 DNA follows: TGTGCCAGCAGTGACAGGGGGCACGCTGCTAACTATGGCTACACCTTC. Encoded protein: CASSDRGHAANYGYTF.

The rearrangement joins TRBV28 to TRBJ2-4; D remains unclear. CDR3 length: 15 amino acids. Germline CDR1 reads MDHEN; CDR2 reads SYDVKM. V was clipped by 5 bases and J by 0 bases, with 11 bases between them. CDR3 bases: TGTGCCAGCAGTCCCTACAGTTTAGCCAAAAACATTCAGTACTTC. Translating gives CASSPYSLAKNIQYF.

As regards this clone: It is unclear where the CDR3 begins or ends on the DNA, so no DNA is shown, and the CDR3 is as TCRdb lists it. V and J are TRBV21-1 and TRBJ2-3; no check of the table's D call, TRBD2, against the DNA was made. TRBV21-1 represents a pseudogene. The CDR3 spans 15 residues, counting both ends. CDR3: CASPWAGGSTDTQYF.

This rearrangement joins TRBV6-6 to TRBJ2-5; perhaps TRBD2 as D (6 bases). With 4 bases removed from V and 5 bases from J, the gap between germline ends came to 8 bases. The CDR3 length is 12 residues. Germline loops: CDR1 MNHNY, CDR2 SVGAGI (reference sequence). DNA of the CDR3: TGTGCCAGCAGTTTAGCGGATGAGACCCAGTACTTC. Translation: CASSLADETQYF.

The J gene is TRBJ2-7, the V gene TRBV4-3; possible D gene TRBD2, 7 bases. Germline CDR1 reads LGHNA; CDR2 reads YSLEER. Trimming took off 4 bases at V and 2 bases at J, with 15 bases between the two ends. The CDR3 sequence is 15 residues long. The CDR3 region is CASSPGRGATYEQYF. The CDR3 DNA reads TGCGCCAGCAGCCCAGGACGGGGGGCAACCTACGAGCAGTACTTC.